The 25 T cell receptor beta chains below come from one sample, sequenced in a study of T-cell memory formation after mild COVID-19. One entry per CDR3 protein results from TCRdb running MiXCR on the 5' RACE reads. The table lists 85,000 to 120,000 distinct CDR3 sequences, under 15% of them singletons. The specimen was PBMCs or a T cell subset sorted from them (not recorded which). These receptors came from an adult woman who had mild COVID-19 (a few samples of this study predate the infection). Cell type and time point are not known.

DNA for the CDR3: TGTGCCAGCCGGGTAGGCACGGAGGAGCAGTTCTTC. Its protein is CASRVGTEEQFF. The chain links TRBV6-2 or TRBV6-3 to TRBJ2-1; unclear D gene. Trimming took 8 bases from V and 10 from J, leaving 15 bases between them. The CDR3 extends over 12 amino acids. In germline, CDR1 is MNHEY, CDR2 SVGEGT.

The chain employs TRBV5-5 and TRBJ1-2, with TRBD1 matching over 8 bases. Trimming removed 0 bases from V and 1 base from J; junction bases left unmatched: 8. The germline gives CDR1 SGHKS, CDR2 YYEKEE (reference sequence). The CDR3 spans 17 residues. CDR3 sequence reads: CASSLEWWDRSNYGYTF. The CDR3 DNA reads as TGTGCCAGCAGCTTGGAATGGTGGGACAGGAGTAACTATGGCTACACCTTC.

This clonotype has only one observation. V gene TRBV4-1 combines with J gene TRBJ1-1; D unresolved. The CDR3 is made up of 13 amino acids. Trimming took 1 base from V and 2 from J, leaving 5 bases between them. From germline, CDR1 is MGHRA and CDR2 YSYEKL. The CDR3 reads CASSQVINTEAFF. For the CDR3, the DNA is TGCGCCAGCAGCCAAGTTATAAACACTGAAGCTTTCTTT.

This chain joins TRBV20-1 and TRBJ1-1; D is uncertain. V lost 1 base to trimming and J lost 2 bases, with 2 bases between them. Germline-derived CDR1 and CDR2 are DFQATT and SNEGSKA (reference sequence). The CDR3 is made up of 11 amino acids. The CDR3 DNA follows: TGCAGTGCTAGAGTCAACACTGAAGCTTTCTTT. Residues: CSARVNTEAFF.

The chain joins TRBV27 to TRBJ2-3; 8 bases are shared with TRBD1. The CDR3 is 17 amino acids. The germline gives CDR1 MNHEY, CDR2 SMNVEV (reference sequence). V lost 4 bases and J lost 2; bases outside the gene matches: 11. The CDR3 bases are TGTGCCAGCAGTTCTACAGGGGGATCTTTGATCACAGATACGCAGTATTTT. The encoded protein is CASSSTGGSLITDTQYF.

This clonotype was observed a few times. This chain connects TRBV12-3 or TRBV12-4 to TRBJ1-2, with 7 bases fitting TRBD1. V lost 6 bases and J lost 5; bases outside the gene matches: 9. The CDR3 consists of 14 residues. This CDR3 reads CASSISGQVYGYTF. The CDR3 DNA reads as TGTGCCAGCAGCATAAGTGGACAGGTATATGGCTACACCTTC.

The chain recombines TRBV5-1 with TRBJ2-7; 9 positions agree with TRBD2. The CDR3 contains 14 residues. J was trimmed by 2 bases and V by 4 bases; bases with no gene match: 4. Germline lookup yields CDR1 SGHRS and CDR2 YFSETQ. The CDR3 DNA follows: TGCGCCAGCAGCACCCTAGCGGGAACCTACGAGCAGTACTTC. It codes for CASSTLAGTYEQYF.

This chain joins TRBV9 and TRBJ2-1; D unclear. CDR1 and CDR2 from the germline V gene are SGDLS and YYNGEE. The V end lost 0 bases, the J end lost 0 bases, and 7 bases lay between the germline ends. The CDR3 has 15 amino acids. The CDR3: CASSVGASSYNEQFF. The CDR3 region has the DNA TGTGCCAGCAGCGTAGGAGCAAGCTCCTACAATGAGCAGTTCTTC. The variable domain in full, with the rest retrieved from reference TRBV9 and TRBJ2-1, is DSGVTQTPKHLITATGQRVTLRCSPRSGDLSVYWYQQSLDQGLQFLIQYYNGEERAKGNILERFSAQQFPDLHSELNLSSLELGDSALYFCASSVGASSYNEQFFGPGTRLTVL.

The V and J genes are TRBV3-1 and TRBJ2-7, with TRBD2 matching 10 bases. Germline CDR1 reads LGHDT; CDR2 reads YNNKEL (reference sequence). The V and J ends lost 2 bases and 3 bases, in that order; junction bases with no gene match: 1. The CDR3 sequence is 14 residues long. The chain's CDR3 is CASSQLAGDYEQYF. The DNA of the CDR3 is TGTGCCAGCAGCCAACTAGCGGGGGACTACGAGCAGTACTTC.

V usage is TRBV29-1 and J usage is TRBJ1-1, with TRBD1 as a possible D gene (5 bases). Deletions cut 2 bases from V and 4 bases from J, with 11 bases between. This CDR3 has 13 amino acids. Germline lookup yields CDR1 SQVTM and CDR2 ANQGSEA. The CDR3 DNA reads TGCAGCGTTGAATGGGGGACGGGCACTGAAGCTTTCTTT. Translating it yields CSVEWGTGTEAFF.

This clonotype was picked up a small number of times. J is TRBJ2-1 and V is TRBV15; TRBD1 or TRBD2 may be the D gene (5 bases each). This CDR3 spans 12 amino acids. Trimming removed 5 bases at V and 14 bases at J, with 16 bases between. Germline V gene data show CDR1 as LNHNV and CDR2 as YYDKDF (reference sequence). The CDR3 region is CATSHRSGLKFF. CDR3 nucleotide sequence: TGTGCCACCAGCCACAGGTCAGGACTCAAGTTCTTC.

The chain combines TRBV6-8 with TRBJ1-5; D is ambiguous. This CDR3 has 11 residues. With 6 bases removed from V and 5 bases from J, the gap between germline ends came to 5 bases. CDR1 and CDR2 from the germline V gene are MNHGY and SAAAGT. CDR3: CASRTDQPQHF. In nucleotides, the CDR3 is TGTGCCAGCAGGACGGATCAGCCCCAGCATTTT.

In its sample, this clonotype was seen a few times. V gene TRBV5-1 combines with J gene TRBJ2-7, with D possibly being TRBD2 (7 bases). Germline CDR1 is SGHRS and CDR2 is YFSETQ. The CDR3 spans 17 residues. Trimming took off 0 bases at V and 0 bases at J, with 16 bases between the two ends. CDR3 amino acids: CASSLAEGGASSYEQYF. The CDR3 DNA reads as TGCGCCAGCAGCTTGGCCGAAGGGGGGGCGAGCTCCTACGAGCAGTACTTC.

The chain joins TRBV4-1 to TRBJ2-1; D is perhaps TRBD2 (7 bases). V shed 6 bases and J shed 4 bases, with 19 bases lying between them. CDR1 is MGHRA, CDR2 YSYEKL, per germline. The CDR3 runs 16 residues. CDR3: CASSLQGGGAYNEQFF. The CDR3 DNA reads TGCGCCAGCAGTCTCCAGGGAGGGGGGGCGTACAATGAGCAGTTCTTC.

This clonotype has a handful of counts. V is TRBV20-1 and J is TRBJ2-7; 7 bases line up with TRBD1. The V segment lost 3 bases and the J segment 3 bases; nucleotides outside the gene matches: 5. Germline assignment: CDR1 DFQATT and CDR2 SNEGSKA (reference sequence). This CDR3 is built from 13 residues. For the CDR3, the DNA is TGCAGTGCTAGGGACAGGCAGGACTACGAGCAGTACTTC. Its protein product is CSARDRQDYEQYF.

This sequence joins TRBV4-2 and TRBJ2-1; the D gene is possibly TRBD2 (5 bases). This CDR3 region has 15 residues. Trimming left V 5 bases short and J 0 bases short, with 11 bases between. Germline-derived CDR1 and CDR2 are LGHNA and YNFKEQ. CDR3 sequence reads: CASSIDEGSYNEQFF. The DNA for the CDR3 is TGTGCCAGCAGCATAGACGAGGGCTCCTACAATGAGCAGTTCTTC.

The sample holds many counts of this clonotype. The J gene is TRBJ2-1, the V gene TRBV5-1; no definite D call. This CDR3 comprises 17 residues. Germline CDR1 reads SGHRS; CDR2 reads YFSETQ. V lost 0 bases to trimming and J lost 1 base, with 14 bases between them. CDR3 in amino acids: CASSLVIAGDSYNEQFF. For the CDR3, the DNA is TGCGCCAGCAGCTTGGTCATTGCAGGCGATTCCTACAATGAGCAGTTCTTC.

This clonotype has at least ten counts. The CDR3 nucleotides are TGTGCCAGCAGCTCCGACAGATACGAGCAGTACTTC. It specifies CASSSDRYEQYF. This sequence joins TRBV7-9 and TRBJ2-7, with TRBD1 as a possible D gene (5 bases). The CDR3 sequence is 12 residues long. Between the trimmed V and J ends, which lost 4 bases and 4 bases, there was a span of 8 bases. Germline CDR1 reads SEHNR; CDR2 reads FQNEAQ (reference sequence).

This clonotype was seen more than once but under ten times. The chain combines TRBV6-1 with TRBJ2-2, with D hard to call. Trimming took off 1 base at V and 3 bases at J, with 6 bases between the two ends. CDR1 and CDR2 (germline): MNHNS, SASEGT. The CDR3 runs 14 residues. The CDR3 spells CASSEVHYTGELFF. Here the CDR3 DNA reads TGTGCCAGCAGTGAAGTCCATTACACCGGGGAGCTGTTTTTT.

Only a few counts were recorded for this clonotype. The chain couples TRBV21-1 to TRBJ1-5. TRBV21-1 is given as a pseudogene. This CDR3 comprises 11 residues. DNA for the CDR3: TGTGCCTGGGACCCTCTAGAGCCCCAGCATTTT. Amino acids: CAWDPLEPQHF.

This clonotype was counted between two and nine times. The V call is TRBV19, the J call TRBJ2-5; 8 nucleotides align to TRBD2. The CDR3 is 14 residues long. Germline CDR1 reads LNHDA; CDR2 reads SQIVND (reference sequence). J was trimmed by 3 bases and V by 3 bases; bases with no gene match: 3. The CDR3: CASSMIGGEETQYF. CDR3 coding DNA: TGTGCCAGTAGTATGATCGGGGGGGAAGAGACCCAGTACTTC.

This clonotype was recorded a few times. The rearrangement joins TRBV7-6 to TRBJ2-5, with TRBD1 matching 8 bases. The CDR3 is 13 amino acids. V was clipped by 6 bases and J by 5 bases; unmatched bases: 5. The germline V gene has CDR1 SGHVS and CDR2 FNYEAQ. CDR3 sequence: CASRPTGGETQYF. The DNA of the CDR3 is TGTGCCAGCAGACCAACAGGGGGGGAGACCCAGTACTTC.

The chain carries TRBV6-1 and TRBJ1-5; D unclear. In germline, CDR1 is MNHNS, CDR2 SASEGT. This CDR3 contains 14 residues. Trimming removed 1 base from V and 3 bases from J, with 7 bases in between. As DNA, the CDR3 is TGTGCCAGCAGTGAAGTGGGCAACAATCAGCCCCAGCATTTT. Its translation: CASSEVGNNQPQHF.

The genes are TRBV29-1 and TRBJ2-7; D call uncertain. The germline V and J ends were trimmed by 7 bases and 3 bases, with 19 bases remaining between them. This CDR3 is built from 14 residues. Looked up from germline, CDR1 is SQVTM and CDR2 is ANQGSEA. The CDR3 reads CSAMFKGKSYEQYF. The CDR3 region has the DNA TGCAGCGCTATGTTTAAGGGCAAGAGCTACGAGCAGTACTTC.

This clonotype has more than one count but fewer than ten. The CDR3 nucleotides read TGTGCCAGCAGCGGTACCGGGACAGGAGACGAGCAGTACTTC. Its translation is CASSGTGTGDEQYF. The V call is TRBV13, the J call TRBJ2-7, with 8 bases identical to TRBD1. Germline assignment: CDR1 PRHDT and CDR2 FYEKMQ (reference sequence). After removal of 5 bases from V and 5 bases from J, the junction contained 8 bases not matched to a gene. The CDR3 spans 14 residues. Using reference TRBV13 and TRBJ2-7 for the parts outside the CDR3, the full variable domain is AAGVIQSPRHLIKEKRETATLKCYPIPRHDTVYWYQQGPGQDPQFLISFYEKMQSDKGSIPDRFSAQQFSDYHSELNMSSLELGDSALYFCASSGTGTGDEQYFGPGTRLTVT.